The subject of this entry is one T cell receptor beta chain. This sample is drawn from a study of T cell repertoires in ileal Crohn's disease. Sequencing was performed with immunoSEQ multiplex PCR; in TCRdb, only in-frame clones are kept and a portion is missing. The table lists about 18,000 clones, less than 65% of them singletons, with around 6.1% in the top ten. The CDR3 contains 12 residues. Trimming stripped 5 bases from V and 6 bases from J, with 10 bases between. Germline V CDR1 and CDR2: SGHVS, FNYEAQ. This chain joins TRBV7-6 and TRBJ1-1; D perhaps matches TRBD1 (5 bases). The TCR comes from an adult with Crohn's disease. Sequences were obtained from ileal tissue. The CDR3 DNA is TGTGCCAGCAGCCCGCAGGGTCCTGAAGCTTTCTTT. Translating gives CASSPQGPEAFF.